This T cell receptor (beta chain) originates from a study of cytomegalovirus exposure and HLA in healthy donors. Germline V gene data show CDR1 as SGDLS and CDR2 as YYNGEE. Trimming pared 4 bases from V and 4 bases from J, leaving 8 bases between. This CDR3 has 12 residues. Both 60 Vbeta primers and 13 Jbeta primers went into the PCR. Sequenced by immunoSEQ multiplex PCR; TCRdb stores in-frame clones only, minus some. The sample holds roughly 120,000 clones; more than 60% are singletons and the top ten take around 5.9%. This receptor was obtained from a man younger than 40 in good health and CMV-seropositive. The sample was PBMCs. The chain combines TRBV9 with TRBJ1-1; D is possibly TRBD1 (6 bases). The CDR3 nucleotides read TGTGCCAGCAGCCTACAGGGCACTGAAGCTTTCTTT. It translates to CASSLQGTEAFF.